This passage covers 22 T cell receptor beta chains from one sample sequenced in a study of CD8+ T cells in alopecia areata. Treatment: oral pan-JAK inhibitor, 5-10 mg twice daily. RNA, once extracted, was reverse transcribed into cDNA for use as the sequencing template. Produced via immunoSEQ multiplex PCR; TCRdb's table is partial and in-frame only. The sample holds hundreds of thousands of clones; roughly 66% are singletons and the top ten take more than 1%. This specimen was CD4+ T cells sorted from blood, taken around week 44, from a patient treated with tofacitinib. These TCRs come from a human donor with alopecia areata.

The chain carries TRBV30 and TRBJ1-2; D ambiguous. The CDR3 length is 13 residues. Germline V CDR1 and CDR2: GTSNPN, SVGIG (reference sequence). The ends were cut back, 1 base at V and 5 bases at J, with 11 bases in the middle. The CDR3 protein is CAWSAVGKYGYTF. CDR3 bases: TGTGCCTGGAGTGCGGTGGGAAAGTATGGCTACACCTTC.

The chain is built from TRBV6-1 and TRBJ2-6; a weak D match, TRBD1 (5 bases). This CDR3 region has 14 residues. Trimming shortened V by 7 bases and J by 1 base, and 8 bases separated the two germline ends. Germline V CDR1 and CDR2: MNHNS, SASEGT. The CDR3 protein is CASNDRSGANVLTF. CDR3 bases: TGTGCCAGCAACGACAGATCTGGGGCCAACGTCCTGACTTTC.

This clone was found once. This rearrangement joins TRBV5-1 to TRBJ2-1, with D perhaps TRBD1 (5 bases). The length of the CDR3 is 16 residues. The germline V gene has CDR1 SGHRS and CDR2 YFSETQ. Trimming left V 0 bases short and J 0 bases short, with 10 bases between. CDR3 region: CASSLGGHSSYNEQFF. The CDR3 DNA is TGCGCCAGCAGCTTGGGTGGACACAGCTCCTACAATGAGCAGTTCTTC.

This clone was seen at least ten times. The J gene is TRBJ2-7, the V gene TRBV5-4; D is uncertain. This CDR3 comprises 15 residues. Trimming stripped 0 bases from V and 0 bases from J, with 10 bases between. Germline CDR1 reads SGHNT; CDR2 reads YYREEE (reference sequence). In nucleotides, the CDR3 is TGTGCCAGCAGCTTGGAAGGGTCCCTCTCCTACGAGCAGTACTTC. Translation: CASSLEGSLSYEQYF. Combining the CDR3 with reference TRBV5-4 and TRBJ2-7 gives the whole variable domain ETGVTQSPTHLIKTRGQQVTLRCSSQSGHNTVSWYQQALGQGPQFIFQYYREEENGRGNFPPRFSGLQFPNYSSELNVNALELDDSALYLCASSLEGSLSYEQYFGPGTRLTVT.

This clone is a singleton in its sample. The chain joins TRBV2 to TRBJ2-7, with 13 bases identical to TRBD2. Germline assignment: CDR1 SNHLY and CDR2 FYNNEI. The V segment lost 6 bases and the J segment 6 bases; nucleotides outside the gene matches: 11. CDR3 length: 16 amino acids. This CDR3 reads CASREWTSGGNREQYF. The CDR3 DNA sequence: TGTGCCAGCAGGGAATGGACTAGCGGGGGTAATCGCGAGCAGTACTTC.

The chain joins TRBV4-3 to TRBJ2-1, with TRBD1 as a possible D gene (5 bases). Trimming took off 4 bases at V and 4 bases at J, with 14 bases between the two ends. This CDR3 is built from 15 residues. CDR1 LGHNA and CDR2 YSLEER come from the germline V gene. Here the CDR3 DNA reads TGCGCCAGCAGCCCCAGGGTAGACAGTTACAATGAGCAGTTCTTC. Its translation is CASSPRVDSYNEQFF.

The CDR3 here is CSILNRGTSDNYEQYF. The CDR3 DNA reads as TGCAGCATCCTAAATCGGGGGACTAGCGACAACTACGAGCAGTACTTC. The chain couples TRBV29-1 to TRBJ2-7; TRBD2 aligns across 10 bases. Germline trimming cut 8 bases from V and 3 bases from J; bases unmatched to any gene: 16. The V gene's germline CDR1 is SQVTM and CDR2 ANQGSEA. The CDR3 is 16 amino acids.

In DNA, the CDR3 is TGCAGCGTTGAAAGGATGGCGGACCCCTCCGAAGCTTTCTTT. It codes for CSVERMADPSEAFF. This sequence joins TRBV29-1 and TRBJ1-1; D remains ambiguous. CDR1 is SQVTM and CDR2 is ANQGSEA in the germline V gene. V gave up 2 bases and J gave up 8 bases, with 18 bases separating them. The CDR3 has 14 amino acids.

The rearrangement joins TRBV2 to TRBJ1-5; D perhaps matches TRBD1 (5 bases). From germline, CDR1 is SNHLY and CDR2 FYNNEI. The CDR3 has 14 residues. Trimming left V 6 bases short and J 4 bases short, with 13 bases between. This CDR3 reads CASSPGLQNQPQHF. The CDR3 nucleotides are TGTGCCAGCAGCCCGGGACTCCAAAATCAGCCCCAGCATTTT.

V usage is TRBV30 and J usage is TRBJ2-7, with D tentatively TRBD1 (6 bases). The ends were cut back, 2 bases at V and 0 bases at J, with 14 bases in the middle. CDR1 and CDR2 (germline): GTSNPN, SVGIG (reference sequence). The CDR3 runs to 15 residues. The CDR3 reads CAWSYPQGFSYEQYF. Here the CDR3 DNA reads TGTGCCTGGAGTTATCCCCAGGGGTTCTCCTACGAGCAGTACTTC.

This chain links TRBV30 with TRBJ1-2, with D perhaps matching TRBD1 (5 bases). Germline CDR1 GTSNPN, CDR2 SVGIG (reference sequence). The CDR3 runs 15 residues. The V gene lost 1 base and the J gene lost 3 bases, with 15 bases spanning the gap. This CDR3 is CAWSGGRQLDYGYTF. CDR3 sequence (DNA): TGTGCCTGGAGTGGGGGCAGGCAACTCGACTATGGCTACACCTTC. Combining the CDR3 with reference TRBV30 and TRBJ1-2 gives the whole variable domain SQTIHQWPATLVQPVGSPLSLECTVEGTSNPNLYWYRQAAGRGLQLLFYSVGIGQISSEVPQNLSASRPQDRQFILSSKKLLLSDSGFYLCAWSGGRQLDYGYTFGSGTRLTVV.

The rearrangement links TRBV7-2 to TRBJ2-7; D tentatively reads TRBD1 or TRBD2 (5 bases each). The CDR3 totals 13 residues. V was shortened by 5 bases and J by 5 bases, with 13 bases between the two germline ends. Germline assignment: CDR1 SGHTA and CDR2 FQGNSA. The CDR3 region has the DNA TGTGCCAGCAGCCGGGACCTAGTGAACGAGCAGTACTTC. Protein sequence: CASSRDLVNEQYF.

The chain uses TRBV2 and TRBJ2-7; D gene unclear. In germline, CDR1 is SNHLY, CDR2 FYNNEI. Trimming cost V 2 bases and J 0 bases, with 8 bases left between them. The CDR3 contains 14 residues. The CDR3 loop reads CASSEKGSSYEQYF. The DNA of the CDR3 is TGTGCCAGCAGTGAAAAGGGCAGCTCCTACGAGCAGTACTTC.

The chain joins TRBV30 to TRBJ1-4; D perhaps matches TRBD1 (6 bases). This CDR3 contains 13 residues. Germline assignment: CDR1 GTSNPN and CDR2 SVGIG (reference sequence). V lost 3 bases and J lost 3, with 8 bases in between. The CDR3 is CAWRGQPNEKLFF. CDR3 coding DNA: TGTGCCTGGAGAGGACAGCCTAATGAAAAACTGTTTTTT.

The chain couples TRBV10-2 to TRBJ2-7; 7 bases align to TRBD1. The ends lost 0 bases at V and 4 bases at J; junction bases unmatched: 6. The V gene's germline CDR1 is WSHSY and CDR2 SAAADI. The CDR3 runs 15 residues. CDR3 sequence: CASSESRDRVYEQYF. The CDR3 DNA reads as TGCGCCAGCAGTGAGTCCAGGGACAGAGTATACGAGCAGTACTTC.

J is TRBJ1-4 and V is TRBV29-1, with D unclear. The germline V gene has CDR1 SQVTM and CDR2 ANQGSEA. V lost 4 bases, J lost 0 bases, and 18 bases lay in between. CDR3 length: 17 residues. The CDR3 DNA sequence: TGCAGCGTTGCTGTGAGAGGGATCCACGCAACTAATGAAAAACTGTTTTTT. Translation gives CSVAVRGIHATNEKLFF.

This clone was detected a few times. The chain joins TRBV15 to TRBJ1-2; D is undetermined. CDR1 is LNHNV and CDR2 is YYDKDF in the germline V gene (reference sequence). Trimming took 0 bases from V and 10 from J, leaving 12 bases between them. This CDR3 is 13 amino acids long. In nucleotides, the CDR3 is TGTGCCACCAGCAGAGATGTGACGAACGCCTACACCTTC. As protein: CATSRDVTNAYTF.

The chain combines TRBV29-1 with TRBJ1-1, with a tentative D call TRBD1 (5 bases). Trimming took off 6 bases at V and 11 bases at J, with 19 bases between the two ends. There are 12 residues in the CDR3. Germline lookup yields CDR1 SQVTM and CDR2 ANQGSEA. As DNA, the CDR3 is TGCAGCGTCAACCGGGACCGGAGACAGGCTTTCTTT. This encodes CSVNRDRRQAFF.

The CDR3 DNA sequence: TGTGCCAGCAGTGAAGGGTCGAGAAGGGAGACCCAGTACTTC. Translation: CASSEGSRRETQYF. The V gene is TRBV2, the J gene TRBJ2-5, with D hard to call. The germline V and J ends were trimmed by 1 base and 5 bases, with 11 bases remaining between them. The CDR3 runs 14 residues. Germline V gives CDR1 SNHLY, CDR2 FYNNEI.

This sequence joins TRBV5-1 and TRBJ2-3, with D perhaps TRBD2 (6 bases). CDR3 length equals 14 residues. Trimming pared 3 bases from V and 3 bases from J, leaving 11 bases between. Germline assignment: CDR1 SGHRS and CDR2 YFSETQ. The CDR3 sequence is CASSSGGRTDTQYF. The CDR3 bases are TGCGCCAGCAGCTCCGGGGGAAGGACAGATACGCAGTATTTT. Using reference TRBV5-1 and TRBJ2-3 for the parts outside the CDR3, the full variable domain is KAGVTQTPRYLIKTRGQQVTLSCSPISGHRSVSWYQQTPGQGLQFLFEYFSETQRNKGNFPGRFSGRQFSNSRSEMNVSTLELGDSALYLCASSSGGRTDTQYFGPGTRLTVL.

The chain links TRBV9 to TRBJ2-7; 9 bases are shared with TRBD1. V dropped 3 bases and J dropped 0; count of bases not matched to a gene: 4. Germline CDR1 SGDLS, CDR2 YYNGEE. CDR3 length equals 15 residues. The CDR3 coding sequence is TGTGCCAGCAGCGAGGGACAGGGCCGCTCCTACGAGCAGTACTTC. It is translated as CASSEGQGRSYEQYF.

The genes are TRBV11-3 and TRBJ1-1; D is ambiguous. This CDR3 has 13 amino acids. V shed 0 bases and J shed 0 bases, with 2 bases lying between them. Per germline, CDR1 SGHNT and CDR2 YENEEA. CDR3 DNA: TGTGCCAGCAGCTTAGATCTGAACACTGAAGCTTTCTTT. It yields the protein CASSLDLNTEAFF.